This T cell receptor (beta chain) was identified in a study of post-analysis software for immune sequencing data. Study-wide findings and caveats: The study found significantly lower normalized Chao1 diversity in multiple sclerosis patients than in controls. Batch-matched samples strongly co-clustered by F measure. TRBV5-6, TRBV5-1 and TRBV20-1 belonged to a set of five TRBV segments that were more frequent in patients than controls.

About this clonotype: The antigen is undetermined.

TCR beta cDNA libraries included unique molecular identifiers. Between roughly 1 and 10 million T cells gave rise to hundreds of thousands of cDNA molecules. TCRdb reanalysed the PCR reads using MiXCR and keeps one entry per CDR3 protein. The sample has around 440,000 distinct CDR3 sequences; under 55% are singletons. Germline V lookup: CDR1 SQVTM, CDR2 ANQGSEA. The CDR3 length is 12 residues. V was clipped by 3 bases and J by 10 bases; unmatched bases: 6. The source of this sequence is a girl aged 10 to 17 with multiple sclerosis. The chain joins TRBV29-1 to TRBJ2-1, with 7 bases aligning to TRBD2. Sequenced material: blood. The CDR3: CSVEAGVQEQFF. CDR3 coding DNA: TGCAGCGTTGAGGCGGGGGTTCAGGAGCAGTTCTTC.